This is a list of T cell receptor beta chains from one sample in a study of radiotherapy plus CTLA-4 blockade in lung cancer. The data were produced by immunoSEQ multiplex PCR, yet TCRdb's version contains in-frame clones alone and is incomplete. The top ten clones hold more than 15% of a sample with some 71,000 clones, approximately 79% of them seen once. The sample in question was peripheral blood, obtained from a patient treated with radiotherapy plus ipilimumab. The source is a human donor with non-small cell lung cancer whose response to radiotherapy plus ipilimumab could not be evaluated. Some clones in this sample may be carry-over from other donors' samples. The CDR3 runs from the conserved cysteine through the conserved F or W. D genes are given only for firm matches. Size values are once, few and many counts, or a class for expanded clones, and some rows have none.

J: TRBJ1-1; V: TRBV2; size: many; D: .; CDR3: CASSFGAMNTEAFF; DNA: TGTGCCAGCAGCTTCGGAGCTATGAACACTGAAGCTTTCTTT
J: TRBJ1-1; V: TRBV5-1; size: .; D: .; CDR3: CASSPDGVGTEAFF; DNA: TGCGCCAGCAGCCCGGACGGGGTAGGCACTGAAGCTTTCTTT
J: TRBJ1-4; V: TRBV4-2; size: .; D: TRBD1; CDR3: CASSLTRDRAEKLFF; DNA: TGTGCCAGCAGCCTCACCCGGGACAGGGCTGAAAAACTGTTTTTT
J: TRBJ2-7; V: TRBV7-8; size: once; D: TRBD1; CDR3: CASSLGAGGPYEQYF; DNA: TGTGCCAGCAGCTTAGGGGCAGGGGGCCCCTACGAGCAGTACTTC
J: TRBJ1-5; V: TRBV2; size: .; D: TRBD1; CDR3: CASGQGRSSGNQPQHF; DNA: TGTGCCAGCGGACAGGGCCGGTCCTCGGGCAATCAGCCCCAGCATTTT
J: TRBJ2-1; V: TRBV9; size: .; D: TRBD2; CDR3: CASSVGLKEGLADEQFF; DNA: TGTGCCAGCAGCGTAGGCCTAAAGGAGGGACTAGCGGATGAGCAGTTCTTC
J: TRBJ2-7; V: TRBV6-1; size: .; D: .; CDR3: CASSERRGHEQYF; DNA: TGTGCCAGCAGTGAACGGAGGGGCCACGAGCAGTACTTC
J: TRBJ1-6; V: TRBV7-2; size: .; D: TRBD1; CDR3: CASKLQGAGNSPLHF; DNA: TGTGCCAGCAAGTTACAGGGGGCGGGTAATTCACCCCTCCACTTT
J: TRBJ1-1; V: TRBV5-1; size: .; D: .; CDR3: CASSGGATSHTEAFF; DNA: TGCGCCAGCAGCGGAGGGGCTACCTCACACACTGAAGCTTTCTTT
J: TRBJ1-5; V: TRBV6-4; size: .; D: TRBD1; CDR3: CASSPPKGARNQPQHF; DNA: TGTGCCAGCAGTCCTCCCAAGGGGGCGCGCAATCAGCCCCAGCATTTT
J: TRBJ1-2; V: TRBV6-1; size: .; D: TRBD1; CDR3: CASSAPDRAPYGYTF; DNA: TGTGCCAGCAGTGCCCCCGACAGGGCCCCTTATGGCTACACCTTC
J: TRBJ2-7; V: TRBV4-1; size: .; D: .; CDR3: CASSQDPGWAYEQYF; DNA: TGCGCCAGCAGCCAAGATCCAGGTTGGGCCTACGAGCAGTACTTC
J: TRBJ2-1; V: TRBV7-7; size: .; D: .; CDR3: CASSLGLGGADNEQFF; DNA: TGTGCTAGCAGCTTAGGGCTGGGAGGAGCAGACAATGAGCAGTTCTTC